This is a list of T cell receptor beta chains from one sample in a study of CD8+ T cells in alopecia areata. The repertoire was sequenced with immunoSEQ multiplex PCR; TCRdb's copy has only in-frame clones and lacks some. The sample includes roughly 6,600 clones, around two thirds of them seen just once. The sample in question was skin, obtained at week 4, from a patient treated with tofacitinib. Receptor source: a human donor with alopecia areata. The CDR3 runs from the conserved cysteine through the conserved F or W. A D gene is named only where the DNA matches it firmly. Clone size is not always given. Where it is, it says once, few, many or a class for expanded clones.

v_call	j_call	clone_size	d_call	cdr3_aa	cdr3_nt
TRBV27	TRBJ1-2	-	TRBD1	CASSFIQGKYGYGYTF	TGTGCCAGCAGTTTCATACAGGGGAAGTACGGCTATGGCTACACCTTC
TRBV7-4	TRBJ1-1	-	-	CASSWPDGLMNTEAFF	TGTGCCAGCAGCTGGCCGGACGGACTCATGAACACTGAAGCTTTCTTT
TRBV19	TRBJ1-1	few	-	CASSIDGRNTEAFF	TGTGCCAGTAGTATCGACGGTCGGAACACTGAAGCTTTCTTT
TRBV5-4	TRBJ2-1	-	-	CASSFHVDSYNEQFF	TGTGCCAGCAGCTTCCACGTTGATTCCTACAATGAGCAGTTCTTC
TRBV5-1	TRBJ1-1	-	-	CASNNWGTEEAFF	TGCGCCAGCAATAATTGGGGGACGGAGGAAGCTTTCTTT
TRBV10-3	TRBJ1-3	few	-	CAISDGQFSGNTIYF	TGTGCCATCAGTGACGGGCAGTTCTCTGGAAACACCATATATTTT
TRBV9	TRBJ2-7	-	-	CASSQRAGFNEQYF	TGTGCCAGCAGCCAACGGGCAGGGTTCAACGAGCAGTACTTC
TRBV7-3	TRBJ2-3	-	TRBD2	CASSRWELAEITDTQYF	TGTGCCAGCAGCAGATGGGAACTAGCGGAGATCACAGATACGCAGTATTTT
TRBV6-5	TRBJ2-3	-	-	CASTGYDTQYF	TGTGCCAGCACAGGGTACGATACGCAGTATTTT
TRBV5-1	TRBJ2-3	-	TRBD1	CASSPGTVRSDTDTQYF	TGCGCCAGCAGCCCCGGGACAGTCCGAAGCGATACAGATACGCAGTATTTT
TRBV4-1	TRBJ2-1	-	-	CASSRPRLVGGNEQFF	TGCGCCAGCAGCCGCCCGAGACTAGTGGGGGGAAATGAGCAGTTCTTC
TRBV2	TRBJ2-3	-	-	CARRDLVFRTDTQYF	TGTGCCAGACGAGACTTAGTCTTTCGCACAGATACGCAGTATTTT
TRBV9	TRBJ2-7	-	-	CASLAKVYEQYF	TGTGCCAGCCTGGCAAAGGTCTACGAGCAGTACTTC
TRBV28	TRBJ1-5	-	-	CASSFRDTVPEEDQPQHF	TGTGCCAGCAGTTTCCGGGACACGGTACCCGAAGAGGATCAGCCCCAGCATTTT
TRBV6-5	TRBJ1-2	once	-	CASSPGPLYGYTF	TGTGCCAGCAGTCCCGGACCCCTTTATGGCTACACCTTC
TRBV7-9	TRBJ1-5	-	-	CASSLGGHSNQPQHF	TGTGCCAGCAGCTTAGGGGGGCATAGCAATCAGCCCCAGCATTTT
TRBV5-1	TRBJ1-1	once	-	CASSSGTLSNTEAFF	TGCGCCAGCAGCTCGGGGACGTTGTCGAACACTGAAGCTTTCTTT
TRBV7-9	TRBJ2-7	-	TRBD1	CASSPGQGIDEQYF	TGTGCCAGCAGCCCGGGACAGGGGATAGACGAGCAGTACTTC
TRBV5-1	TRBJ2-7	-	TRBD1	CASSNRDRASYEQYF	TGCGCCAGCAGCAACCGGGACAGGGCTTCCTACGAGCAGTACTTC
TRBV10-1	TRBJ1-1	-	TRBD1	CASRGQGAEAFF	TGCGCCAGCAGGGGACAGGGCGCTGAAGCTTTCTTT
TRBV19	TRBJ2-1	-	-	CASSFGTRWGGSYNEQFF	TGTGCCAGTAGCTTCGGGACCCGGTGGGGTGGCTCCTACAATGAGCAGTTCTTC
TRBV19	TRBJ1-2	-	-	CASSTTRDIYGYTF	TGTGCCAGTAGTACAACTCGGGACATCTATGGCTACACCTTC
TRBV5-1	TRBJ2-1	-	-	CASSLVSNEQFF	TGCGCCAGCAGCTTGGTGAGCAATGAGCAGTTCTTC
TRBV6-6	TRBJ1-2	once	TRBD1	CASSSGGYGYTF	TGTGCCAGCAGCTCAGGGGGGTATGGCTACACCTTC
TRBV5-1	TRBJ1-1	-	-	CASSLGGPDSGTEAFF	TGCGCCAGCAGCTTGGGCGGCCCGGACAGCGGCACTGAAGCTTTCTTT
TRBV5-1	TRBJ1-3	-	-	CASSSGRTSVSNTIYF	TGCGCCAGCAGCTCCGGGAGGACGTCGGTTTCGAACACCATATATTTT
TRBV2	TRBJ1-5	-	-	CASSVLENLYQPQHF	TGTGCCAGCAGTGTATTGGAAAACCTTTATCAGCCCCAGCATTTT
TRBV5-6	TRBJ2-7	-	TRBD1	CASSPTGSYEQYF	TGTGCCAGCAGCCCGACAGGGTCCTACGAGCAGTACTTC
TRBV4-1	TRBJ2-1	-	-	CASTHGWEFSPFNEQFF	TGCGCCAGCACCCATGGATGGGAATTCTCCCCGTTCAATGAGCAGTTCTTC
TRBV7-9	TRBJ1-3	-	-	CASSLWSSGNTIYF	TGTGCCAGCAGCTTATGGAGCTCTGGAAACACCATATATTTT
TRBV7-6	TRBJ1-5	-	TRBD1	CASSSTGTGGAGNQPQHF	TGTGCCAGCAGCTCCACCGGGACAGGGGGCGCGGGCAATCAGCCCCAGCATTTT
TRBV14	TRBJ1-2	-	-	CASSTPLGRRANYGYTF	TGTGCCAGCAGCACCCCTCTCGGCCGCCGAGCTAACTATGGCTACACCTTC
TRBV5-1	TRBJ2-7	-	-	CASSAGQSPYEQYF	TGCGCCAGCAGCGCCGGACAGAGTCCCTACGAGCAGTACTTC
TRBV19	TRBJ2-7	-	TRBD2	CASSEAGDILSYEQYF	TGTGCCAGTAGTGAAGCGGGGGACATACTCTCCTACGAGCAGTACTTC
TRBV7-9	TRBJ1-2	-	-	CASSLYPGERNYGYTF	TGTGCCAGCAGCTTATATCCAGGGGAACGCAACTATGGCTACACCTTC
TRBV18	TRBJ1-1	few	TRBD1	CASSPRAGTASELNTEAFF	TGTGCCAGCTCACCACGAGCCGGGACAGCGTCAGAACTTAACACTGAAGCTTTCTTT
TRBV6-1	TRBJ2-7	few	-	CASSEGRGRISYEQYF	TGTGCCAGCAGTGAAGGTCGGGGGCGGATCTCCTACGAGCAGTACTTC
TRBV4-2	TRBJ1-3	-	-	CASSPHSDIRGNTIYF	TGTGCCAGCAGCCCCCATAGCGACATACGTGGAAACACCATATATTTT
TRBV20-1	TRBJ2-7	-	-	CSARGQYEQYF	TGCAGTGCTAGAGGGCAGTACGAGCAGTACTTC
TRBV18	TRBJ1-6	-	TRBD1	CASSLARDRNSPLHF	TGTGCCAGCTCACTAGCCCGGGACAGAAATTCACCCCTCCACTTT
TRBV27	TRBJ1-3	-	-	CASSFAAGFPGNTIYF	TGTGCCAGCAGTTTTGCCGCGGGATTCCCAGGAAACACCATATATTTT
TRBV6-9	TRBJ1-2	-	-	CASSYLQGGADYGYTF	TGTGCCAGCAGTTACTTACAAGGCGGGGCGGATTATGGCTACACCTTC
TRBV2	TRBJ2-2	once	TRBD2	CAGERDSNTGELFF	TGTGCTGGGGAGCGGGACTCGAACACCGGGGAGCTGTTTTTT
TRBV18	TRBJ2-7	-	-	CASSPTGKGTYEQYF	TGTGCCAGCTCGCCGACAGGTAAAGGAACCTACGAGCAGTACTTC
TRBV7-9	TRBJ1-4	-	TRBD1	CASSLVHRGQEKLFF	TGTGCCAGCAGCTTAGTGCACAGGGGTCAGGAAAAACTGTTTTTT
TRBV19	TRBJ2-7	-	-	CASSLIGAYEQYF	TGTGCCAGTAGTTTAATAGGGGCCTACGAGCAGTACTTC
TRBV4-1	TRBJ2-1	-	-	CASSRVDILSYNEQFF	TGCGCCAGCTCCCGGGTGGACATCTTATCCTACAATGAGCAGTTCTTC
TRBV5-4	TRBJ2-1	few	-	CASSYNEQFF	TGTGCCAGCAGCTACAATGAGCAGTTCTTC
TRBV7-6	TRBJ2-7	-	-	CASSESVEQYF	TGTGCCAGCAGCGAAAGTGTCGAGCAGTACTTC
TRBV2	TRBJ2-7	-	TRBD1	CASRKQGSPYEQYF	TGTGCCAGCAGGAAACAGGGGTCCCCCTACGAGCAGTACTTC
TRBV19	TRBJ1-5	-	-	CASSINYSNQPQHF	TGTGCCAGTAGTATTAACTATAGCAATCAGCCCCAGCATTTT
TRBV28	TRBJ2-7	-	-	CASRGWGRGGHEQYF	TGTGCCAGCAGGGGGTGGGGCAGGGGAGGACACGAGCAGTACTTC
TRBV7-9	TRBJ1-3	-	-	CASSPAWEADGNTIYF	TGTGCCAGCAGCCCGGCCTGGGAGGCGGACGGAAACACCATATATTTT
TRBV4-1	TRBJ2-7	-	-	CASSQVATPPGEQYF	TGCGCCAGCAGCCAAGTAGCGACGCCACCGGGGGAGCAGTACTTC
TRBV6-1	TRBJ2-2	-	-	CASIGHINTGELFF	TGTGCCAGCATAGGACACATTAACACCGGGGAGCTGTTTTTT
TRBV7-9	TRBJ1-1	-	-	CASSPRPWANTEAFF	TGTGCCAGCAGCCCAAGACCCTGGGCGAACACTGAAGCTTTCTTT
TRBV7-4	TRBJ1-5	-	TRBD1	CASSFLDRAFSNQPQHF	TGTGCCAGCAGCTTTCTCGACAGGGCGTTCAGCAATCAGCCCCAGCATTTT
TRBV18	TRBJ2-7	-	TRBD2	CASSPPRVAGISYEQYF	TGTGCCAGCTCACCACCGCGGGTAGCGGGAATCTCCTACGAGCAGTACTTC
TRBV6-5	TRBJ1-5	-	TRBD1	CASRPLQGARQPQHF	TGTGCCAGCAGGCCTCTCCAGGGGGCGCGACAGCCCCAGCATTTT
TRBV5-5	TRBJ2-7	once	TRBD1	CASSGDRPYEQYF	TGTGCCAGCAGCGGGGACAGACCCTACGAGCAGTACTTC